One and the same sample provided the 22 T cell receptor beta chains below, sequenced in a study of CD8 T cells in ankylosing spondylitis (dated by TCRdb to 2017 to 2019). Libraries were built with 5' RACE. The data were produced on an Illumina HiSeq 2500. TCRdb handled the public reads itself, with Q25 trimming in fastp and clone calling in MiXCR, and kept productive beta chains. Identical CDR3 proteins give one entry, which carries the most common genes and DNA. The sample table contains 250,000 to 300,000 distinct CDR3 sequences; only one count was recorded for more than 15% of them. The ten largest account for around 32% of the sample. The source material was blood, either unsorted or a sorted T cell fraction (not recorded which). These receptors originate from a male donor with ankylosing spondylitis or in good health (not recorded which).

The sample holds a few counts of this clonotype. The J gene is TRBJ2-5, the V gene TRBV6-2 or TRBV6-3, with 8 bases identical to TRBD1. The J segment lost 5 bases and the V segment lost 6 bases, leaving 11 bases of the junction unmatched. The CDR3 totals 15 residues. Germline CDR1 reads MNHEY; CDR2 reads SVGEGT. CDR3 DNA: TGTGCCAGCAGGCCTGGACAGGGTTCTGCGGAGACCCAGTACTTC. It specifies CASRPGQGSAETQYF.

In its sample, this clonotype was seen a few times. In DNA form, the CDR3 reads TGTGCCAGCAGCCAAGTTTCAGAAGCGGGATACCCGTACTTC. Protein: CASSQVSEAGYPYF. V is TRBV4-2 and J is TRBJ2-7; 7 nucleotides line up with TRBD2. The CDR3 totals 14 residues. V lost 1 base and J lost 12; bases outside the gene matches: 12. In germline, CDR1 is LGHNA, CDR2 YNFKEQ.

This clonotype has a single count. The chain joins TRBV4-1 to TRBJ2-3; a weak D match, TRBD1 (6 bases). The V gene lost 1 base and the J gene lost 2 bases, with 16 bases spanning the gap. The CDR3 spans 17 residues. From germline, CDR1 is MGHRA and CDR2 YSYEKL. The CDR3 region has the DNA TGCGCCAGCAGCCAAGTGGGACCCGGGACAAACACAGATACGCAGTATTTT. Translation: CASSQVGPGTNTDTQYF.

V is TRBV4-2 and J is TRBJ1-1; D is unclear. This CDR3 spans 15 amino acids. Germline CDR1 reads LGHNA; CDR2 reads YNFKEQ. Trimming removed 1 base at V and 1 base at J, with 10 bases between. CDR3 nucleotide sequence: TGTGCCAGCAGCCAAGCCTGGGAATCGAACACTGAAGCTTTCTTT. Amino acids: CASSQAWESNTEAFF.

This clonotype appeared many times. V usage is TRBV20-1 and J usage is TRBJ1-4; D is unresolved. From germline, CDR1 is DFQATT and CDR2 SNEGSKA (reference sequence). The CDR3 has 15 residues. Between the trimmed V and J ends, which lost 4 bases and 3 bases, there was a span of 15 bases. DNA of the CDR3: TGCAGTGCTATTCTAGACCAACTTTCTAATGAAAAACTGTTTTTT. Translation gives CSAILDQLSNEKLFF.

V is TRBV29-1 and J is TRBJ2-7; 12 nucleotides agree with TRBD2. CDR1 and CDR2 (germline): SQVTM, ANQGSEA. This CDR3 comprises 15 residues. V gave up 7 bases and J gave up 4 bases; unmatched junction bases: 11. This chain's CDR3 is CSARVLTSGSYEQYF. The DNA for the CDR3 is TGCAGCGCCCGAGTGCTGACTAGCGGGAGTTACGAGCAGTACTTC.

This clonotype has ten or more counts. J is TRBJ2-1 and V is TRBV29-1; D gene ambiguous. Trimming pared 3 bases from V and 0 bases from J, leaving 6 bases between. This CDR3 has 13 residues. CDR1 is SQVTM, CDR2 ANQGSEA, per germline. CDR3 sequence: CSVDQPSYNEQFF. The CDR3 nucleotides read TGCAGCGTTGACCAGCCCTCCTACAATGAGCAGTTCTTC.

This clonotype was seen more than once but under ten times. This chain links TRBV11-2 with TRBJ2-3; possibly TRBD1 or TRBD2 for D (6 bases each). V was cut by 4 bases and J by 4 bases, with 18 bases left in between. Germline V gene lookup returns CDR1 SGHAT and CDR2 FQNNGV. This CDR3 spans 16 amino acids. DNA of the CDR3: TGTGCCAGCAGCTCAAGTCCGGGGGCGTTCGCAGATACGCAGTATTTT. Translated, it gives CASSSSPGAFADTQYF. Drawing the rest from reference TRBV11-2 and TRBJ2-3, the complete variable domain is EAGVAQSPRYKIIEKRQSVAFWCNPISGHATLYWYQQILGQGPKLLIQFQNNGVVDDSQLPKDRFSAERLKGVDSTLKIQPAKLEDSAVYLCASSSSPGAFADTQYFGPGTRLTVL.

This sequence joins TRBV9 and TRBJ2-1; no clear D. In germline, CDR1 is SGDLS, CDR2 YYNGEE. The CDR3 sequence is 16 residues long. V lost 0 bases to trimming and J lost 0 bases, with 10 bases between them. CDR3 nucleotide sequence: TGTGCCAGCAGCGTAGCGGGTAGGCTCTCCTACAATGAGCAGTTCTTC. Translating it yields CASSVAGRLSYNEQFF.

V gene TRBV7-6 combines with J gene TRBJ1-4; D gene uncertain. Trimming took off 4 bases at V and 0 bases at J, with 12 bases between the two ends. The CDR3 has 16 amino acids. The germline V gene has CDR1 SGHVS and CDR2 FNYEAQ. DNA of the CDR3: TGTGCCAGCAGCTCCTTCACACCGGCAACTAATGAAAAACTGTTTTTT. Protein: CASSSFTPATNEKLFF.

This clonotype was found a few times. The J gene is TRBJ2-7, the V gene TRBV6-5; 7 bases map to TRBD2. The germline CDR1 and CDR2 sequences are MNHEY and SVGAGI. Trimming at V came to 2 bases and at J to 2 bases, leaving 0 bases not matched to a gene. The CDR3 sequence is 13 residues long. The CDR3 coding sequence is TGTGCCAGCAGTTACGCGGGGGCCTACGAGCAGTACTTC. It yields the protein CASSYAGAYEQYF.

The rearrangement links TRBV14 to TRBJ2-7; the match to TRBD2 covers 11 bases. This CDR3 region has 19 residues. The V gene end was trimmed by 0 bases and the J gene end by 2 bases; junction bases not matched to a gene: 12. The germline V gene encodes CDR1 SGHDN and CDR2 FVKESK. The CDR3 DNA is TGTGCCAGCAGCCAAGAAGGGGAGCTAGCGGGAGGATGGGCCTACGAGCAGTACTTC. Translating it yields CASSQEGELAGGWAYEQYF.

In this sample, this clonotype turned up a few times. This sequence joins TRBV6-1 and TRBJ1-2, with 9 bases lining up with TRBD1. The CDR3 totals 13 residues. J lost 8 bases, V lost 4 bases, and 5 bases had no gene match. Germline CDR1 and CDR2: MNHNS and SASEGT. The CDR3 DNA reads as TGTGCCAGCAGTGTGGGACAGGGCGGCGGCTACACCTTC. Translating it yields CASSVGQGGGYTF.

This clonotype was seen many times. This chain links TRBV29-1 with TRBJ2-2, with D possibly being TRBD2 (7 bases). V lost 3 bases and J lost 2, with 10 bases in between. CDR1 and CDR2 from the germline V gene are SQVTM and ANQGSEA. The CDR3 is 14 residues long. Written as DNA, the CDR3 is TGCAGCGTTGAGGGAGGGGGTAACACCGGGGAGCTGTTTTTT. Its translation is CSVEGGGNTGELFF.

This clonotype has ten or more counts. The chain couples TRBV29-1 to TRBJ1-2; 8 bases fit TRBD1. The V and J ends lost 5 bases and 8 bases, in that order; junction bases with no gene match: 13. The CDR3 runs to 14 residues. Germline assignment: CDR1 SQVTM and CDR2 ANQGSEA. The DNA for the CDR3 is TGCAGCGTTCAGGACGCGACAGGGGACGGGGGCTACACCTTC. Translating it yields CSVQDATGDGGYTF.

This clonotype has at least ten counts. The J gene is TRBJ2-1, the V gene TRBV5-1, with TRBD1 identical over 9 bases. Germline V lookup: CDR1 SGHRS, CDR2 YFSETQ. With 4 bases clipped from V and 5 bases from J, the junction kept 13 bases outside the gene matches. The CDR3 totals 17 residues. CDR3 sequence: CASSTGTGPILNNEQFF. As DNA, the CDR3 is TGCGCCAGCAGCACCGGGACAGGGCCGATTTTAAACAATGAGCAGTTCTTC.

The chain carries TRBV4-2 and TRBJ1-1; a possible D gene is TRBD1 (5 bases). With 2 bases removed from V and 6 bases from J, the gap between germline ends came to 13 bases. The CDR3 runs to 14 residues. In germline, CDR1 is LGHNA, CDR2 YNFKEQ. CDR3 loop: CASSQPSPGPEAFF. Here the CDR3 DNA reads TGTGCCAGCAGCCAACCTTCTCCGGGGCCTGAAGCTTTCTTT.

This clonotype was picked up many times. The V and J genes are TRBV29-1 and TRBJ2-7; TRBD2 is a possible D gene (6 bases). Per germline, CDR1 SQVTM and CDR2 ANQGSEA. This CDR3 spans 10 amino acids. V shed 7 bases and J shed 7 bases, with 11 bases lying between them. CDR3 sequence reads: CSGGTGEQYF. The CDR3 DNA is TGCAGCGGCGGGACGGGTGAGCAGTACTTC.

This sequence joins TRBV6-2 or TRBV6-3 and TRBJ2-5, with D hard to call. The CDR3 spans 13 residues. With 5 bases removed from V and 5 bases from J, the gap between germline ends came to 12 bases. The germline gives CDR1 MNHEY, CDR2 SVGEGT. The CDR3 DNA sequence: TGTGCCAGCAGTGTACAGTATGATGAGACCCAGTACTTC. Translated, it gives CASSVQYDETQYF.

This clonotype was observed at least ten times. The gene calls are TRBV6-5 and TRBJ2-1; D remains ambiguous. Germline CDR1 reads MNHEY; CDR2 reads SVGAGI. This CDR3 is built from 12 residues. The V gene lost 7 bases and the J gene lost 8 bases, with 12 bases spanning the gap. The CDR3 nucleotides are TGTGCCAGCACCCCCTCGATGCATGAGCAGTTCTTC. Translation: CASTPSMHEQFF.

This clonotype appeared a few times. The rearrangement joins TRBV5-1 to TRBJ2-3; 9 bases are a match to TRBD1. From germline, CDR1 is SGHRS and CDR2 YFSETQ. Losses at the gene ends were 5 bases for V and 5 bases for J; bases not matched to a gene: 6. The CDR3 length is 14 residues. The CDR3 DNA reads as TGCGCCAGCAGGAACCCGGGACAGGGAGATACGCAGTATTTT. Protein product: CASRNPGQGDTQYF.

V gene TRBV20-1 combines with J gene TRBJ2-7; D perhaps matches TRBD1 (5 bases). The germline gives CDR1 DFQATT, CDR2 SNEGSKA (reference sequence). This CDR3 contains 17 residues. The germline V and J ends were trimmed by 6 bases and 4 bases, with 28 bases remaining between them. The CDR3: CSAKEPGRASGTYEQYF. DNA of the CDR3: TGCAGTGCAAAGGAACCAGGCAGGGCCTCAGGCACGTACGAGCAGTACTTC.